The present T cell receptor beta chain was sequenced within a study of T-cell memory formation after mild COVID-19. Study-wide results and caveats: Clones shrinking from day 15 to 85 showed even CD4/CD8 mixes; later expanders tilted CD4+.

Trimming left V 6 bases short and J 4 bases short, with 20 bases between. Germline V gives CDR1 SEHNR, CDR2 FQNEAQ (reference sequence). This CDR3 spans 16 amino acids. MiXCR, run by TCRdb on the 5' RACE reads, gives a single entry per CDR3 protein. The sample has hundreds of thousands of distinct CDR3 sequences, 15% to 20% seen once. This clonotype has more than one count but fewer than ten. The target antigen is unknown. The chain couples TRBV7-9 to TRBJ2-3; D could derive from TRBD1 or TRBD2 (5 bases each). The sequenced sample was PBMCs or a T cell subset sorted from them (not recorded which). The receptor's source is an adult woman who had mild COVID-19 (a few samples of this study predate the infection). Cell type and time point are not known. This CDR3 is CASRNPGRRLPDTQYF. The DNA of the CDR3 is TGTGCCAGCAGAAATCCGGGACGGAGGCTTCCAGATACGCAGTATTTT.